This T cell receptor beta chain appears in the sequencing data of a study of cytomegalovirus exposure and HLA in healthy donors (dated by TCRdb to the late 2010s). Concerning the study at large: An earlier analysis of approximately 640 of the donors reported roughly 300 Gb of sequence data and roughly 100 million unique TCR beta sequences from roughly 180 million T cells. An early release covering 550 to 650 HLA-typed donors comprised roughly 300 gigabases of sequencing data and approximately 85 million unique TCR sequences. The genetic ancestry cluster associated with self-reported Caucasian donors included 70% to 85% of the roughly 400 genotyped donors. The study aimed to test whether signatures of past pathogen exposure could be identified by cataloging public T cell receptors. The T cell repertoires of some 670 subjects were profiled by immunosequencing and related to cytomegalovirus serostatus. A separate validation cohort of approximately 120 different subjects was used in addition to the 666-subject first cohort. High-throughput TCR immunosequencing, statistical association of individual TCRs with disease status, and machine learning were combined to predict cytomegalovirus infection status. In a later analysis, previously published TCR beta repertoires from 670 or so donors were re-analyzed and high-resolution HLA genotyping was added so that TCR occurrence patterns could be studied. The later analysis used no new phenotypic data to find candidate immune exposures, relying instead on TCR beta sequences and their occurrence across donors. To decide whether each TCR beta V gene segment behaved as functional or pseudogenic, an earlier analysis of 587 of the donors relied on high-throughput TCR beta sequencing. Donor age, sex, ethnicity and CMV serostatus were compiled alongside the repertoire data. Genome-wide SNP genotypes for about three fifths of the roughly 670 donors were used in a later genetic analysis, which treated that subset as a discovery cohort. All discovery cohort repertoires had been generated using a single sequencing platform. Class I and class II HLA loci were covered by the typing at four-digit resolution. Typing coverage varied by locus: roughly 620-640 donors for A, B, C, DRB1 and DQB1; about 520 for DQA1; more than 600 for DPA1; under 490 for DPB1. Roughly 5 DR-DQ haplotypes were treated as single units for association and clustering because of strong linkage in the cohort. On average, 235,054 unique TCR beta nucleotide sequences were sequenced per donor among 398 genotyped donors of the cohort, with 15% to 20% of those sequences being non-productive.

CDR1 and CDR2, looked up from the germline V gene (reference sequence), are LNHDA and SQIVND. V loses 3 bases at its end and J loses 2 bases; junction bases beyond the gene matches: 7. The CDR3 runs 16 residues from the cysteine to the phenylalanine. The CDR3 DNA has 48 bases and is translated from base 1. Library prep was done by the immunoSEQ multiplex PCR assay. The multiplex PCR relied on a mix of 60 forward primers for TCR Vbeta segments and 13 reverse primers for TCR Jbeta segments. A multiplex PCR assay on genomic DNA amplified the CDR3 region of rearranged TCR beta genes. Amplified TCR beta libraries were sequenced as 87-base-pair reads on the Illumina HiSeq System. In the source study's methods: In a later analysis, tens of millions of unique TCR beta chains were counted across the approximately 670 repertoires, and about 9.9 million of these chains were shared by at least two donors. To remove PCR and sequencing errors, raw reads were error-corrected and collapsed into unique sequences using a nearest-neighbor algorithm that merged closely related sequences. V, D and J gene segments were assigned by aligning CDR3 sequences to IMGT reference sequences. For a sequence to be retained, a match of at least six nucleotides to both a V gene segment and a J gene segment was required. Rearrangements were called productive when the CDR3 lacked stop codons and stayed in frame with V and J; all others were non-productive. CDR3 was defined by IMGT convention, running from the second conserved V-encoded cysteine to the conserved J-encoded phenylalanine. The earlier analysis of some 600 of the donors excluded sequences that lacked an unambiguous match to a single V gene segment. In an earlier analysis of approximately 560 of the donors, a V segment was called functional when productive rearrangements were above 56.7%, and segregating when the standard deviation between donors exceeded 5%. A statistical classification framework was built to diagnose cytomegalovirus status from the catalog of TCR beta chain sequences. In a later analysis, V and J genes were assigned by comparing TCR nucleotide sequences against IMGT/GENE-DB human TR gene sequences. A later analysis assigned CDR3 sequences and most-parsimonious VDJ recombination scenarios with the TCRdist pipeline. In a later analysis, each TCR beta chain was defined by its CDR3 amino acid sequence together with its V-gene family, and reads without a unique V-gene family were excluded. In a later analysis, 450 to 600 highly shared, low-generation-probability nucleotide sequences were removed to address suspected cross-contamination and a sequencing artifact. A later analysis calculated a clonal expansion index for each public chain from normalized within-repertoire ranks of inferred template counts. In a later analysis, generation probabilities were computed with a VDJ recombination model fitted to out-of-frame rearrangements, and the resulting probabilities were checked against IGoR. In a later analysis, hypergeometric tests were used to score TCR-TCR, TCR-HLA and TCR-CMV co-occurrence, with a repertoire-size bias correction applied to TCR pairs. To estimate false discovery rates, a later analysis permuted the HLA or CMV assignments 20 times. A later analysis grouped co-occurring TCRs with DBSCAN, adding TCRdist sequence similarity when clustering within HLA-allele-positive subsets. Repertoires with fewer than 30,000 or more than 120,000 public chains were left out of co-occurrence clustering, as were a handful of repertoires with anomalous nucleotide sharing. Not all clones reach the TCRdb copy of this immuneACCESS table, which keeps in-frame sequences only. Checked studies attribute under half of the gap to unresolved V genes and leave the rest unexplained. For V, J and clone size, that table is used; D and trimming come from the DNA. The sample table holds 120,000 or so clones, of which approximately 77% were seen once. The top ten clones comprise about 4.9% of the sample.

Comment on this clone: The clone's antigen remains unknown. Base qualities are not provided; no much larger clone lies one nucleotide away.

Summary of the overall study and its limitations: A further reported finding was that TCR beta sequences accurately predicted the HLA-A and HLA-B alleles for most subjects in the first cohort. The 87-base-pair reads could not distinguish some IMGT-functional V segments, including TRBV6-2 and TRBV6-3, so those segments were excluded. According to a later analysis, most CMV-associated TCR beta chains appeared to be HLA-restricted, and the HLA associations seemed to be driven largely by CMV exposure. The study listed approximately 150 TCR beta chains as associated with cytomegalovirus. CMV serostatus was the only immune exposure information available for the cohort. The earlier analysis of almost 600 of the donors excluded about 16 rarely observed V segments, including chromosome 9 orphons, because counts were too low. Roughly uniform sequencing depth across donors was assumed in presence/absence analyses, although this assumption may not hold. An earlier analysis of some 560 of the donors showed that most TCR beta V segments appeared in productive rearrangements either about 90% or about 30% of the time, which broadly matched IMGT annotations. Three of the identified cytomegalovirus-associated TCR beta chains were confirmed in vitro to be specific for cytomegalovirus antigens. Most TCR sequences were seen in very few donors, while some public TCRs were found in many individuals. According to the authors, the approach could potentially be generalized to other disease states and immunological phenotypes. A cluster of highly shared sequence variants was judged likely to represent a technical artifact of the sequencing pipeline. Correlated functional status among segregating V segments might be attributable to linkage disequilibrium, but an unknown experimental factor could not be ruled out. At a false discovery rate of 0.05, a later analysis linked some 18,000 TCR beta sequences to specific HLA alleles. In a later analysis, TCR association rates were found to vary across HLA loci, with the most associated TCRs seen for DRB1 alleles and the fewest for HLA-C alleles. When HLA alleles, especially DR and DQ, strongly co-occurred, TCR associations were difficult to assign to individual alleles. In both the original and validation cohorts, the classifier was reported to diagnose cytomegalovirus status with high specificity and sensitivity. This cohort had only TCR beta chains sequenced, and the lack of alpha or paired-chain data limited which features could be detected. Compared with equally common non-associated chains, HLA-associated TCR beta chains in a later analysis were more clonally expanded and had lower generation probabilities. A later genetic analysis associated a missense DCLRE1C variant with V-gene and J-gene trimming of TCR beta chains, and an independent cohort replicated the association. Because HLA typing was unavailable for some donors at each locus, only the typed subset was used in association tests. A later genetic analysis reported fewer N-insertions in productive TCRs among donors in an Asian-associated ancestry cluster than the roughly 700-donor mean. According to a later analysis, parvovirus B19, influenza, CMV and Epstein-Barr virus appeared linked to several top co-occurrence clusters.

In total, approximately 690 healthy bone marrow donors made up the cohort. All cohort members were sampled while nominally healthy, although unrecorded immune exposures were likely present. The donor tested CMV seropositive, placing the donor among the 250 to 300 seropositive members of the cohort. Every donor gave a peripheral blood sample, and the peripheral blood mononuclear cells from that sample were used for TCR beta sequencing. Genomic DNA was extracted from the blood cell samples with the Qiagen DNeasy Blood Extraction Kit. The chain couples TRBV19 to TRBJ1-5, with 7 junctional bases fitting TRBD1. Sequencing was carried out using PBMCs. This clonotype originated in a man aged 45-60 years in good health and CMV-seropositive. The sequenced DNA is TGTGCCAGTAGTATCCCCGGGACAGCCGGCAATCAGCCCCAGCATTTT. It specifies CASSIPGTAGNQPQHF.